The rows below give T cell receptor beta chains drawn from one sample of a study of cytomegalovirus exposure and HLA in healthy donors. Method: immunoSEQ multiplex PCR; TCRdb's copy keeps in-frame clones and lacks some. The data hold about 160,000 clones, with 70% to 90% observed a single time. Input material: PBMCs. These receptors were obtained from a woman aged 30 to 39 in good health and CMV-seronegative. Both conserved end residues are part of each CDR3. A D gene is named only where the DNA matches it firmly. Rows may omit the clone size; those that give it use once, few, many or a size class.

clone_size: NA
d_call: TRBD1
j_call: TRBJ2-6
v_call: TRBV29-1
cdr3_nt: TGCAGCGCTGGAGACAGGGCTGGGGCCAACGTCCTGACTTTC
cdr3_aa: CSAGDRAGANVLTF

clone_size: once
d_call: TRBD1
j_call: TRBJ1-2
v_call: TRBV2
cdr3_nt: TGTGCCAGCAAGGGACAGGGGGCATATGGCTACACCTTC
cdr3_aa: CASKGQGAYGYTF

clone_size: NA
d_call: TRBD2
j_call: TRBJ2-7
v_call: TRBV10-3
cdr3_nt: TGTGCCATCAGTGAGACGACTAGCGGGGGACCGGCCTACGAGCAGTACTTC
cdr3_aa: CAISETTSGGPAYEQYF

clone_size: few
d_call: NA
j_call: TRBJ1-1
v_call: TRBV6-5
cdr3_nt: TGTGCCAGCCCGCCTCCGAGGATGGAAGCTTTCTTT
cdr3_aa: CASPPPRMEAFF

clone_size: NA
d_call: NA
j_call: TRBJ2-1
v_call: TRBV5-1
cdr3_nt: TGCGCCAGCGGAAGAACAGGGAGCGATGAGCAGTTCTTC
cdr3_aa: CASGRTGSDEQFF

clone_size: NA
d_call: TRBD2
j_call: TRBJ2-5
v_call: TRBV7-8
cdr3_nt: TGTGCCAGCAGTTCTCCTCTTACCCCACTAGCGGGGGGAGAGACCCAGTACTTC
cdr3_aa: CASSSPLTPLAGGETQYF

clone_size: NA
d_call: NA
j_call: TRBJ1-2
v_call: TRBV27
cdr3_nt: TGTGCCAGCAGCAATCTTCCTGAAGCCAGGGGCAGCTACACCTTC
cdr3_aa: CASSNLPEARGSYTF

clone_size: NA
d_call: NA
j_call: TRBJ1-1
v_call: TRBV5-5
cdr3_nt: TGTGCCAGCAGTAATGGGGGGAAAGAAGCTTTCTTT
cdr3_aa: CASSNGGKEAFF

clone_size: NA
d_call: TRBD2
j_call: TRBJ2-3
v_call: TRBV5-1
cdr3_nt: TGCGCCAGCAGCTTGGTAGCGGGAGTGGCAGATACGCAGTATTTT
cdr3_aa: CASSLVAGVADTQYF

clone_size: NA
d_call: TRBD1
j_call: TRBJ2-2
v_call: TRBV4-1
cdr3_nt: TGCGCCAGCAGCCGGGGACAGGGGGGCACCGGGGAGCTGTTTTTT
cdr3_aa: CASSRGQGGTGELFF

clone_size: NA
d_call: NA
j_call: TRBJ2-7
v_call: TRBV5-1
cdr3_nt: TGCGCCAGCAGCTTGGCCGCACAGGGTACCTACGAGCAGTACTTC
cdr3_aa: CASSLAAQGTYEQYF

clone_size: NA
d_call: TRBD1
j_call: TRBJ1-1
v_call: TRBV19
cdr3_nt: TGTGCCAGTAGCTCGGGACAGGCGAACACTGAAGCTTTCTTT
cdr3_aa: CASSSGQANTEAFF

clone_size: NA
d_call: TRBD1
j_call: TRBJ2-2
v_call: TRBV5-4
cdr3_nt: TGTGCCAGCAGCTTAGCGCAGGACAGGGGGGCCGGGGAGCTGTTTTTT
cdr3_aa: CASSLAQDRGAGELFF

clone_size: once
d_call: TRBD2
j_call: TRBJ2-3
v_call: TRBV27
cdr3_nt: TGTGCCAGCAGTCAACTAGCGGGAGGCACAGATACGCAGTATTTT
cdr3_aa: CASSQLAGGTDTQYF

clone_size: NA
d_call: TRBD2
j_call: TRBJ2-1
v_call: TRBV14
cdr3_nt: TGTGCCAGCAGCCGATCTAGCGGGAGGGTTGAGCAGTTCTTC
cdr3_aa: CASSRSSGRVEQFF

clone_size: NA
d_call: NA
j_call: TRBJ2-5
v_call: TRBV11-2
cdr3_nt: TGTGCCAGCAGGAAGACTAGGGTGGAGACCCAGTACTTC
cdr3_aa: CASRKTRVETQYF

clone_size: NA
d_call: NA
j_call: TRBJ2-1
v_call: TRBV28
cdr3_nt: TGTGCCAGCAGTTTATCAAACAATGAGCAGTTCTTC
cdr3_aa: CASSLSNNEQFF